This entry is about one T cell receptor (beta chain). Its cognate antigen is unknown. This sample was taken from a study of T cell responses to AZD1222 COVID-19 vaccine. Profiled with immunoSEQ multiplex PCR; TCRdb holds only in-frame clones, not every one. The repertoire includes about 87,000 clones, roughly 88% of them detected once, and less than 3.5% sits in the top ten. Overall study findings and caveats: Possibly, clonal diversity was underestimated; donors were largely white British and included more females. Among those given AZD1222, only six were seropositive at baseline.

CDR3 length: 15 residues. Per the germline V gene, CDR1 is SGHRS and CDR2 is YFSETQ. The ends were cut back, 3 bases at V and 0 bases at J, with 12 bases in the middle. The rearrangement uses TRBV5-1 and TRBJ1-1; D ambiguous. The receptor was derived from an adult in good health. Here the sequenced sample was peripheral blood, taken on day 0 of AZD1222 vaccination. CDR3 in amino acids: CASSSSITLNTEAFF. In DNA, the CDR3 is TGCGCCAGCAGCTCGTCCATAACCCTGAACACTGAAGCTTTCTTT.